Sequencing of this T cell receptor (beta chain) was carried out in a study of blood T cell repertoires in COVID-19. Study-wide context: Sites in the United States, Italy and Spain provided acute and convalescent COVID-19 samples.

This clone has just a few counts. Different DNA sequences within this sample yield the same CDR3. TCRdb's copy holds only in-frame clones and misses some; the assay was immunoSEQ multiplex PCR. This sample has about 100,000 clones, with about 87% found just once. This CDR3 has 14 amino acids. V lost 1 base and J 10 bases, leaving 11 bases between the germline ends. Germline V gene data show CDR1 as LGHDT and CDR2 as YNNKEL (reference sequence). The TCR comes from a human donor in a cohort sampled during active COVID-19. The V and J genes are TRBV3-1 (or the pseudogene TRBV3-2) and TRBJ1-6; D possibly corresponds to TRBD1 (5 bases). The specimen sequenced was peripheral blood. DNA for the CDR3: TGTGCCAGCAGCCAAGGAAGGGGTAGCTCACCCCTCCACTTT. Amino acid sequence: CASSQGRGSSPLHF.